The next 24 T cell receptor beta chains were all read from a single sample in a study of T cells after somatic rescue of genetic block. Clones were read by immunoSEQ multiplex PCR, and TCRdb kept only the in-frame ones, dropping some. The sample consists of tens of thousands of clones, 85% to 90% of them appearing once. Material: peripheral blood mononuclear cells (PBMCs). The receptors derive from a woman in her late teens or twenties.

V and J are TRBV6-5 and TRBJ1-2; D not certain. There are 12 residues in the CDR3. Between the trimmed V and J ends, which lost 2 bases and 2 bases, there was a span of 3 bases. The germline CDR1 and CDR2 sequences are MNHEY and SVGAGI. The CDR3 is CASSYANYGYTF. DNA for the CDR3: TGTGCCAGCAGTTACGCGAACTATGGCTACACCTTC.

The chain couples TRBV9 to TRBJ2-1; 7 bases match TRBD2. Trimming at V came to 4 bases and at J to 6 bases, leaving 13 bases not matched to a gene. Germline CDR1 and CDR2: SGDLS and YYNGEE. The CDR3 is made up of 16 amino acids. The CDR3 sequence: CASSPPRAGVFNEQFF. CDR3 DNA sequence: TGTGCCAGCAGCCCACCCCGGGCGGGAGTTTTCAATGAGCAGTTCTTC.

The chain has TRBV27 and TRBJ2-7; a possible D gene is TRBD1 (6 bases). Trimming removed 6 bases at V and 0 bases at J, with 15 bases between. Germline V lookup: CDR1 MNHEY, CDR2 SMNVEV (reference sequence). CDR3 length equals 15 residues. The DNA of the CDR3 is TGTGCCAGCAGGAAGGACAGTCTCGTCTCCTACGAGCAGTACTTC. It is translated as CASRKDSLVSYEQYF.

The chain uses TRBV7-8 and TRBJ2-1; D call uncertain. There are 17 residues in the CDR3. The V end lost 1 base, the J end lost 0 bases, and 13 bases lay between the germline ends. Germline CDR1 SGHVS, CDR2 FQNEAQ. CDR3 protein: CASSLVGFASSYNEQFF. In nucleotides, the CDR3 is TGTGCCAGCAGCTTAGTTGGGTTTGCGTCCTCCTACAATGAGCAGTTCTTC.

This clone was seen more than once but under ten times. The V call is TRBV30, the J call TRBJ2-1, with D maybe TRBD2 (6 bases). Trimming shortened V by 3 bases and J by 7 bases, and 19 bases separated the two germline ends. Germline V gene sequence: CDR1 GTSNPN, CDR2 SVGIG (reference sequence). The CDR3 has 15 residues. The CDR3 DNA sequence: TGTGCCTGGAGCGTACCGGGAGAGATTCGGAATGAGCAGTTCTTC. Residues: CAWSVPGEIRNEQFF. Full variable domain (outside the CDR3, taken from reference TRBV30 and TRBJ2-1): SQTIHQWPATLVQPVGSPLSLECTVEGTSNPNLYWYRQAAGRGLQLLFYSVGIGQISSEVPQNLSASRPQDRQFILSSKKLLLSDSGFYLCAWSVPGEIRNEQFFGPGTRLTVL.

CDR3 sequence: CASSQGPGAGYMDEQFF. DNA for the CDR3: TGCGCCAGCAGCCAAGGACCAGGGGCCGGGTATATGGATGAGCAGTTCTTC. The chain uses TRBV4-3 and TRBJ2-1; possible D gene TRBD1, 6 bases. Trimming took off 1 base at V and 8 bases at J, with 21 bases between the two ends. The germline gives CDR1 LGHNA, CDR2 YSLEER. The CDR3 loop spans 17 amino acids.

This clone was detected only a few times. The V gene is TRBV19, the J gene TRBJ1-5; tentatively, D is TRBD1 (6 bases). The ends were cut back, 8 bases at V and 0 bases at J, with 11 bases in the middle. CDR3 length: 14 amino acids. Germline V gives CDR1 LNHDA, CDR2 SQIVND (reference sequence). The CDR3 coding sequence is TGTGCCAGTGAGACAGGACATAGCAATCAGCCCCAGCATTTT. Translating it yields CASETGHSNQPQHF. Full variable domain (rest looked up from reference TRBV19 and TRBJ1-5): DGGITQSPKYLFRKEGQNVTLSCEQNLNHDAMYWYRQDPGQGLRLIYYSQIVNDFQKGDIAEGYSVSREKKESFPLTVTSAQKNPTAFYLCASETGHSNQPQHFGDGTRLSIL.

The chain has TRBV4-1 and TRBJ1-5; tentatively, D is TRBD1 (5 bases). CDR3 size: 15 residues. CDR1 is MGHRA and CDR2 is YSYEKL in the germline V gene. V lost 1 base, J lost 6 bases, and 13 bases lay in between. The CDR3 protein is CASSQVPGTGQPQHF. CDR3 in DNA: TGCGCCAGCAGCCAAGTGCCGGGGACGGGTCAGCCCCAGCATTTT.

CDR3 region: CASTLGAGSIYEQYF. CDR3 in DNA: TGTGCCAGCACCCTGGGGGCAGGGTCCATCTACGAGCAGTACTTC. V and J are TRBV27 and TRBJ2-7; TRBD1 might be the D (6 bases). CDR3 length equals 15 residues. V gave up 7 bases and J gave up 3 bases, with 19 bases separating them. The germline gives CDR1 MNHEY, CDR2 SMNVEV (reference sequence).

CDR3 DNA: TGTGCCAGCAGCCCCCCCAGGGAGGTGAGTGAGCAGTACTTC. As protein: CASSPPREVSEQYF. The genes are TRBV28 and TRBJ2-7, with a weak D call TRBD2 (6 bases). This CDR3 spans 14 amino acids. Trimming removed 6 bases at V and 7 bases at J, with 19 bases between. Germline CDR1 and CDR2: MDHEN and SYDVKM.

This rearrangement joins TRBV5-4 to TRBJ2-3; 7 bases map to TRBD1. The CDR3 is made up of 16 amino acids. The V segment lost 4 bases and the J segment 4 bases; nucleotides outside the gene matches: 12. Germline lookup yields CDR1 SGHNT and CDR2 YYREEE (reference sequence). For the CDR3, the DNA is TGTGCCAGCAGCCGCCCCCGCCAGGGGGTATCAGATACGCAGTATTTT. Protein product: CASSRPRQGVSDTQYF.

The sample holds a few counts of this clone. This chain links TRBV6-6 with TRBJ1-4, with TRBD1 matching over 7 bases. Germline CDR1 and CDR2: MNHNY and SVGAGI (reference sequence). The CDR3 extends over 15 amino acids. Losses at the gene ends were 5 bases for V and 0 bases for J; bases not matched to a gene: 3. The CDR3 reads CASSHDRATNEKLFF. In DNA form, the CDR3 reads TGTGCCAGCAGTCATGACAGGGCAACTAATGAAAAACTGTTTTTT.

This clone was detected only once. The rearrangement links TRBV7-3 to TRBJ2-5; possibly TRBD1 for D (5 bases). The CDR3 covers 13 residues. V dropped 9 bases and J dropped 5 bases, with 16 bases sitting between them. From germline, CDR1 is SGHTA and CDR2 FQGTGA. CDR3 residues: CASGARVAETQYF. CDR3 in DNA: TGTGCCAGTGGGGCTCGGGTCGCTGAGACCCAGTACTTC. The full variable domain, in which reference TRBV7-3 and TRBJ2-5 provide the parts outside the CDR3, is GAGVSQTPSNKVTEKGKYVELRCDPISGHTALYWYRQSLGQGPEFLIYFQGTGAADDSGLPNDRFFAVRPEGSVSTLKIQRTERGDSAVYLCASGARVAETQYFGPGTRLLVL.

The chain couples TRBV30 to TRBJ2-3; perhaps D is TRBD1 or TRBD2 (5 bases each). The CDR3 sequence is 17 residues long. CDR1 and CDR2 (germline): GTSNPN, SVGIG (reference sequence). V was trimmed by 0 bases and J by 8 bases, leaving 24 bases between them. In DNA form, the CDR3 reads TGTGCCTGGAGTGTACTTTACCGGGACCCCACTCGGGGTACGCAGTATTTT. It specifies CAWSVLYRDPTRGTQYF.

The gene calls are TRBV19 and TRBJ1-2, with no clear D. V lost 7 bases, J lost 3 bases, and 15 bases lay in between. The CDR3 is made up of 14 amino acids. CDR1 is LNHDA and CDR2 is SQIVND in the germline V gene (reference sequence). CDR3 loop: CASTRGQTDYGYTF. Written as DNA, the CDR3 is TGTGCCAGTACCCGGGGTCAGACGGACTATGGCTACACCTTC.

CDR3 DNA: TGTGCCAGCAGCTCCCCGGGGGGGAGGTTCTACGAGCAGTACTTC. This encodes CASSSPGGRFYEQYF. This sequence joins TRBV5-4 and TRBJ2-7, with TRBD2 identical over 8 bases. The ends lost 3 bases at V and 3 bases at J; junction bases unmatched: 8. This CDR3 contains 15 residues. Germline CDR1 SGHNT, CDR2 YYREEE (reference sequence). The full variable domain, rest sourced from reference TRBV5-4 and TRBJ2-7, is ETGVTQSPTHLIKTRGQQVTLRCSSQSGHNTVSWYQQALGQGPQFIFQYYREEENGRGNFPPRFSGLQFPNYSSELNVNALELDDSALYLCASSSPGGRFYEQYFGPGTRLTVT.

The V call is TRBV27, the J call TRBJ2-7, with D unclear. This CDR3 has 13 amino acids. With 5 bases removed from V and 4 bases from J, the gap between germline ends came to 12 bases. From germline, CDR1 is MNHEY and CDR2 SMNVEV (reference sequence). This CDR3 is CASSPYLGYEQYF. The CDR3 DNA follows: TGTGCCAGCAGTCCCTATCTAGGGTACGAGCAGTACTTC.

The J gene is TRBJ2-1, the V gene TRBV4-2; 9 bases map to TRBD2. Per the germline V gene, CDR1 is LGHNA and CDR2 is YNFKEQ. The V segment lost 3 bases and the J segment 4 bases; nucleotides outside the gene matches: 7. The CDR3 extends over 16 amino acids. CDR3: CASSQGPLAGYNEQFF. The CDR3 coding sequence is TGTGCCAGCAGCCAGGGACCACTAGCGGGTTACAATGAGCAGTTCTTC.

This chain uses TRBV4-1 with TRBJ2-3; D is undetermined. V was shortened by 0 bases and J by 0 bases, with 10 bases between the two germline ends. The germline V gene encodes CDR1 MGHRA and CDR2 YSYEKL. This CDR3 is 16 amino acids long. This CDR3 is CASSQEGFSSTDTQYF. For the CDR3, the DNA is TGCGCCAGCAGCCAAGAAGGGTTTTCTAGCACAGATACGCAGTATTTT.

V gene TRBV28 combines with J gene TRBJ1-1; D unclear. This CDR3 is built from 13 residues. CDR1 is MDHEN and CDR2 is SYDVKM in the germline V gene. The V gene lost 6 bases and the J gene lost 7 bases, with 15 bases spanning the gap. CDR3 protein: CASSRGEGIEAFF. The CDR3 DNA sequence: TGTGCCAGCAGCCGTGGGGAGGGTATTGAAGCTTTCTTT.

J is TRBJ1-2 and V is TRBV6-5; D remains ambiguous. V was cut by 5 bases and J by 4 bases, with 11 bases left in between. The CDR3 consists of 13 residues. Germline values: CDR1 MNHEY, CDR2 SVGAGI. The chain's CDR3 is CASSRHEAYGYTF. Written as DNA, the CDR3 is TGTGCCAGCAGTCGACACGAGGCCTATGGCTACACCTTC.

This sequence joins TRBV28 and TRBJ1-5; tentatively, D is TRBD1 (6 bases). CDR1 is MDHEN, CDR2 SYDVKM, per germline. This CDR3 is 14 amino acids long. V lost 3 bases and J 5 bases, leaving 11 bases between the germline ends. Here the CDR3 DNA reads TGTGCCAGCAGTTTTAGGGGGGTCTATCAGCCCCAGCATTTT. It translates to CASSFRGVYQPQHF.

The chain carries TRBV9 and TRBJ2-7, with a tentative D call TRBD1 (5 bases). Trimming pared 4 bases from V and 4 bases from J, leaving 15 bases between. CDR1 SGDLS and CDR2 YYNGEE come from the germline V gene. The CDR3 runs to 14 residues. CDR3 nucleotide sequence: TGTGCCAGCAGCCCGGGCAGGGCAGGGTACGAGCAGTACTTC. The encoded protein is CASSPGRAGYEQYF. The entire variable domain, with the rest obtained from reference TRBV9 and TRBJ2-7, is as follows: DSGVTQTPKHLITATGQRVTLRCSPRSGDLSVYWYQQSLDQGLQFLIQYYNGEERAKGNILERFSAQQFPDLHSELNLSSLELGDSALYFCASSPGRAGYEQYFGPGTRLTVT.

Sample share makes this clone medium-sized. V is TRBV28 and J is TRBJ1-3; 11 positions match TRBD1. The ends lost 6 bases at V and 0 bases at J; junction bases unmatched: 10. The V gene's germline CDR1 is MDHEN and CDR2 SYDVKM. The CDR3 runs 18 residues. The DNA of the CDR3 is TGTGCCAGCAGGCCGGGACAGGGGGGTCGTCGCTCTGGAAACACCATATATTTT. It is translated as CASRPGQGGRRSGNTIYF.